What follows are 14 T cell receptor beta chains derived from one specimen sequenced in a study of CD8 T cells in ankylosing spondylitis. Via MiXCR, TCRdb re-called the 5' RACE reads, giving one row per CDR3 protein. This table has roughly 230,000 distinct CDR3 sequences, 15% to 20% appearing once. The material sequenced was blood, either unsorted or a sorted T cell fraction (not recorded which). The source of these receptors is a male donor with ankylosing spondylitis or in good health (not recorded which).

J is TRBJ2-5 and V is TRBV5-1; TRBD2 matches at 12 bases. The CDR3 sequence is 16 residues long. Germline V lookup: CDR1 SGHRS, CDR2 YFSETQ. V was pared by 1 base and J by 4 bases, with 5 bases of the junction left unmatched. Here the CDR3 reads CASSLQEGLAGETQYF. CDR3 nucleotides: TGCGCCAGCAGCTTGCAAGAGGGACTAGCGGGAGAGACCCAGTACTTC.

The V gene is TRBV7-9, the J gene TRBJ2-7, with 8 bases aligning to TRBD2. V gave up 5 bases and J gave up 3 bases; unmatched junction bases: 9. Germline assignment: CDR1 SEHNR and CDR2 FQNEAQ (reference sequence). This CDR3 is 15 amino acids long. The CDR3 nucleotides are TGTGCCAGCAGCCCCTCAGCGGGAGCACTCTACGAGCAGTACTTC. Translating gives CASSPSAGALYEQYF.

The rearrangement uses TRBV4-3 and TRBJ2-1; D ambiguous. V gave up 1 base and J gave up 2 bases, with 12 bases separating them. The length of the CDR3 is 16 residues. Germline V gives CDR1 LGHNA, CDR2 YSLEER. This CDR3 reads CASSQASGPAYNEQFF. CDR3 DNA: TGCGCCAGCAGCCAAGCATCCGGGCCTGCCTACAATGAGCAGTTCTTC.

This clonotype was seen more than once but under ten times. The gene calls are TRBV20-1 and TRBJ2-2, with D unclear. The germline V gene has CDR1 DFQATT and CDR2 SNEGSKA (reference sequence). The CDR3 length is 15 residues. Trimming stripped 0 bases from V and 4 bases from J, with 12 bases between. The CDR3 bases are TGCAGTGCTAGAGACCCCACAGTTGGCACCGGGGAGCTGTTTTTT. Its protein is CSARDPTVGTGELFF.

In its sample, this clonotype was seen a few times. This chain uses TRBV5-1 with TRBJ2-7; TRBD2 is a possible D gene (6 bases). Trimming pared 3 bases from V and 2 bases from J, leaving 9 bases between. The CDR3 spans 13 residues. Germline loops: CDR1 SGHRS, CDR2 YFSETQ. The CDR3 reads CASSWDSTYEQYF. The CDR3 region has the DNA TGCGCCAGCAGCTGGGACTCCACCTACGAGCAGTACTTC.

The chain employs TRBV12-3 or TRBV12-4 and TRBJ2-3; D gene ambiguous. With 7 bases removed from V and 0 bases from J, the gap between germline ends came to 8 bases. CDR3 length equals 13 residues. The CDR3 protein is CASMYWSTDTQYF. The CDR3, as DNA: TGTGCCAGCATGTACTGGAGCACAGATACGCAGTATTTT.

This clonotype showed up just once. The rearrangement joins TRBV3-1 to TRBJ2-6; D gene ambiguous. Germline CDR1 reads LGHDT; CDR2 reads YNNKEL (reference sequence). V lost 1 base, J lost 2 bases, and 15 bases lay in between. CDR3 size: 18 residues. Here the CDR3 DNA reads TGTGCCAGCAGCCAAGGTAGTCAGAGTACTCCTGGGGCCAACGTCCTGACTTTC. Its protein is CASSQGSQSTPGANVLTF. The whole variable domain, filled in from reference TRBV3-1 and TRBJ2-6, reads DTAVSQTPKYLVTQMGNDKSIKCEQNLGHDTMYWYKQDSKKFLKIMFSYNNKELIINETVPNRFSPKSPDKAHLNLHINSLELGDSAVYFCASSQGSQSTPGANVLTFGAGSRLTVL.

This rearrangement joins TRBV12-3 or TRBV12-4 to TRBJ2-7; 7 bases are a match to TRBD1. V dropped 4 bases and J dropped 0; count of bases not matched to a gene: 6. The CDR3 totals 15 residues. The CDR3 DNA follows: TGTGCCAGCAGTTGGGGACAGTCGAGCTCCTACGAGCAGTACTTC. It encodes CASSWGQSSSYEQYF.

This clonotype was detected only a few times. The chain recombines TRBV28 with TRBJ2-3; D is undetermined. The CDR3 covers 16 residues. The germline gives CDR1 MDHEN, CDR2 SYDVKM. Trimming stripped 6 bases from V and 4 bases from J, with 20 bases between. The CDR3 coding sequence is TGTGCCAGCAGCCCTGGACCGGGCCCAATCCCAGATACGCAGTATTTT. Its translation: CASSPGPGPIPDTQYF.

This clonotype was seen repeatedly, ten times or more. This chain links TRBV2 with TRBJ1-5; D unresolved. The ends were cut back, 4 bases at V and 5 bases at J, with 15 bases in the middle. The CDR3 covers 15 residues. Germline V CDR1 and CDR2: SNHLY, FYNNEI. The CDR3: CASSAWTLSDQPQHF. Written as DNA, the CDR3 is TGTGCCAGCAGTGCCTGGACCCTATCGGATCAGCCCCAGCATTTT.

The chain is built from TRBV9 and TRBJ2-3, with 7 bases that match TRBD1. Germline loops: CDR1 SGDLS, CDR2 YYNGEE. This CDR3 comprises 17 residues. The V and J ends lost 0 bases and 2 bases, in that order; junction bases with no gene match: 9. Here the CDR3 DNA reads TGTGCCAGCAGCGTAGAAGGGGGCCCTGGAGACACAGATACGCAGTATTTT. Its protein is CASSVEGGPGDTDTQYF.

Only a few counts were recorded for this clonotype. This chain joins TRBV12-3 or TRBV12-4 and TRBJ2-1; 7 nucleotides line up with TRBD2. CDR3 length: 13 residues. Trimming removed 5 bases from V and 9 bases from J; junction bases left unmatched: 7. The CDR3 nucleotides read TGTGCCAGCAGTCTGGGGGGGACCGGTGAGCAGTTCTTC. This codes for CASSLGGTGEQFF.

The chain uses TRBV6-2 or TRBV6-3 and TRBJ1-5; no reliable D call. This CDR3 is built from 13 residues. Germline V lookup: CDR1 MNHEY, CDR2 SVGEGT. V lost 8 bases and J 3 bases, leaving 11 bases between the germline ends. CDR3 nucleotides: TGTGCCAGCGGAGAACAATTCAATCAGCCCCAGCATTTT. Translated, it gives CASGEQFNQPQHF.

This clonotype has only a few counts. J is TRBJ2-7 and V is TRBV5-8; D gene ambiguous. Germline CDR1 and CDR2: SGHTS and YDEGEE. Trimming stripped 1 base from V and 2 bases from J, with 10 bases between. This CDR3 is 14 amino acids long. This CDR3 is CASSLFTATYEQYF. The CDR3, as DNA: TGTGCCAGCAGCTTGTTTACAGCAACCTACGAGCAGTACTTC.